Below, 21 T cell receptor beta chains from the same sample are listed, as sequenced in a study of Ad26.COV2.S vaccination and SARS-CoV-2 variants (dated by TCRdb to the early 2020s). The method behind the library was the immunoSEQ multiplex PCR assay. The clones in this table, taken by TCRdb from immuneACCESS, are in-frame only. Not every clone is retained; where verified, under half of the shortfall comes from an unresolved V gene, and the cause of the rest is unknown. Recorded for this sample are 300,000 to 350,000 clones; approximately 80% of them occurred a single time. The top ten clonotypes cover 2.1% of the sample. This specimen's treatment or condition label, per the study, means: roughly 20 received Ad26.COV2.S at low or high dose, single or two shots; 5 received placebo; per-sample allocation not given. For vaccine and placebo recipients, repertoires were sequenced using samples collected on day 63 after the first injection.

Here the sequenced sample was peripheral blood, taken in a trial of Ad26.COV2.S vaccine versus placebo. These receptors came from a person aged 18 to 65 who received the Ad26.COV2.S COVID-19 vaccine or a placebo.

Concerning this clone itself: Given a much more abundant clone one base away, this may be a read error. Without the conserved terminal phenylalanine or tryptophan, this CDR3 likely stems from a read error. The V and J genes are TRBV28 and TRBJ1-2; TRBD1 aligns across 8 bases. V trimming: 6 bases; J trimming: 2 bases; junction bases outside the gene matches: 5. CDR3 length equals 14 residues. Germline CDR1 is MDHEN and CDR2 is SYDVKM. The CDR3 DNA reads TGTGCCAGCAGGGTAGACAGGGGCAACTATGGCTACACCCTC. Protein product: CASRVDRGNYGYTL.

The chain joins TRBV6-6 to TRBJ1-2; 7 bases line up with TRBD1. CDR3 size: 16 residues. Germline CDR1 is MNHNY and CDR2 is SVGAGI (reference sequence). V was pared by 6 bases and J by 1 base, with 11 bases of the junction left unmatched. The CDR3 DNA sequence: TGTGCCAGCAGACCAGGACAGGAACTGCGTAACTATGGCTACACCTTC. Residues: CASRPGQELRNYGYTF.

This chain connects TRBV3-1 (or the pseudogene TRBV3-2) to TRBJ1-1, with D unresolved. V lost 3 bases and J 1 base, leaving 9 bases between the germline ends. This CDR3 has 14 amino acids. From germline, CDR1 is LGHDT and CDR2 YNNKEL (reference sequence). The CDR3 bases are TGTGCCAGCAGCCACCTCCTTCGGAACACTGAAGCTTTCTTT. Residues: CASSHLLRNTEAFF.

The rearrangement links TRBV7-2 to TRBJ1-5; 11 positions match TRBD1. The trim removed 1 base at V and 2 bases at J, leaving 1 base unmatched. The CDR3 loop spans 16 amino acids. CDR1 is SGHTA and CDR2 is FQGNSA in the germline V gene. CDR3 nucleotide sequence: TGTGCCAGCAGCTTAGAGGGACAGGGGGGCAATCAGCCCCAGCATTTT. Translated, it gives CASSLEGQGGNQPQHF. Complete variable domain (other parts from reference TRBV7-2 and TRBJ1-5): GAGVSQSPSNKVTEKGKDVELRCDPISGHTALYWYRQSLGQGLEFLIYFQGNSAPDKSGLPSDRFSAERTGGSVSTLTIQRTQQEDSAVYLCASSLEGQGGNQPQHFGDGTRLSIL.

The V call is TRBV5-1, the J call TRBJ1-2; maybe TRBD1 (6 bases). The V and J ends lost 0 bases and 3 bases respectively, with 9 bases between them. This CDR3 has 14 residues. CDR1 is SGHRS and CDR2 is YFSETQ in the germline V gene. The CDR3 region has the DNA TGCGCCAGCAGCTTGGGGGGGGCCGACTATGGCTACACCTTC. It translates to CASSLGGADYGYTF.

The DNA of the CDR3 is TGCGCCAGCAGTCTCGACTACGTAACAGGGGGCGGAAATCAGCCCCAGCATTTT. Translating gives CASSLDYVTGGGNQPQHF. The chain couples TRBV4-1 to TRBJ1-5; TRBD1 matches at 9 bases. Germline V gene sequence: CDR1 MGHRA, CDR2 YSYEKL. V lost 6 bases, J lost 4 bases, and 16 bases stayed unmatched. CDR3 length: 18 residues.

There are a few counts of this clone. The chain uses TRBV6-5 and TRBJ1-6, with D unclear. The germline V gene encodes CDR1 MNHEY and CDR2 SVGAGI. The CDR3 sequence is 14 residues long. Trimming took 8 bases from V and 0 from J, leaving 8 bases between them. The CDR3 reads CASSVSSYNSPLHF. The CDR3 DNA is TGTGCCAGCTCGGTGAGCTCCTATAATTCACCCCTCCACTTT.

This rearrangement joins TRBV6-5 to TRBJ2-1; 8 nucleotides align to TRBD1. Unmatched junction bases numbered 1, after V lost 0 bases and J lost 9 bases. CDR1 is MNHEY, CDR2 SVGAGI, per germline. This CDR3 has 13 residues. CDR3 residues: CASSYSQGVEQFF. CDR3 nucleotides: TGTGCCAGCAGTTACTCACAGGGGGTTGAGCAGTTCTTC.

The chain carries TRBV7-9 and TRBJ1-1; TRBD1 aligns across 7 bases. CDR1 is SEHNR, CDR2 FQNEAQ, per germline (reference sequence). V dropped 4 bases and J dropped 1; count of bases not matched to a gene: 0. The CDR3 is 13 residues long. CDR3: CASSWDRNTEAFF. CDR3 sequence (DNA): TGTGCCAGCAGCTGGGACAGGAACACTGAAGCTTTCTTT.

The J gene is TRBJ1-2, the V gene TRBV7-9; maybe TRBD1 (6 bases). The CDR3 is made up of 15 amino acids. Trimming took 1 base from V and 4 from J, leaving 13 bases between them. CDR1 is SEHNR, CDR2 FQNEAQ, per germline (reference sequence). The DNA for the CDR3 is TGTGCCAGCAGCTTAGTTACTGACAGGACCTATGGCTACACCTTC. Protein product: CASSLVTDRTYGYTF. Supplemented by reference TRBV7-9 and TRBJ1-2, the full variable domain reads DTGVSQNPRHKITKRGQNVTFRCDPISEHNRLYWYRQTLGQGPEFLTYFQNEAQLEKSRLLSDRFSAERPKGSFSTLEIQRTEQGDSAMYLCASSLVTDRTYGYTFGSGTRLTVV.

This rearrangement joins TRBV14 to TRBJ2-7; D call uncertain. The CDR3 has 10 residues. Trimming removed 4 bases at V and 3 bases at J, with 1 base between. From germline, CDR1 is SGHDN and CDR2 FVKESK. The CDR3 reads CASSLYEQYF. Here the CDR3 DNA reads TGTGCCAGCAGCCTCTACGAGCAGTACTTC.

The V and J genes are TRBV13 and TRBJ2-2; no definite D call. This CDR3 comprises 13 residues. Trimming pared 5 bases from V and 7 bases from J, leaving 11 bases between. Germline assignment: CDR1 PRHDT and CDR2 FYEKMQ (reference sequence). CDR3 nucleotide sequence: TGTGCCAGCAGCGAAGGCCGGTACGGGGAGCTGTTTTTT. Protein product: CASSEGRYGELFF.

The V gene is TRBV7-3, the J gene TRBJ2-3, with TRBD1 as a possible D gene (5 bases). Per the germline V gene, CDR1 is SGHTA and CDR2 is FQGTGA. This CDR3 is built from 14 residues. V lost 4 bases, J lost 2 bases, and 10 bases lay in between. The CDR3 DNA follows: TGTGCCAGCAGCTCGACAGCTAACACAGATACGCAGTATTTT. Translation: CASSSTANTDTQYF.

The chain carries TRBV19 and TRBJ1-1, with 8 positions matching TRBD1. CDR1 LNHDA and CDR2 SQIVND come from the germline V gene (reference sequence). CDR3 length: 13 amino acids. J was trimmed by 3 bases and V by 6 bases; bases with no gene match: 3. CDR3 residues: CASRDRADTEAFF. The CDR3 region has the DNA TGTGCCAGTAGGGACAGGGCTGACACTGAAGCTTTCTTT.

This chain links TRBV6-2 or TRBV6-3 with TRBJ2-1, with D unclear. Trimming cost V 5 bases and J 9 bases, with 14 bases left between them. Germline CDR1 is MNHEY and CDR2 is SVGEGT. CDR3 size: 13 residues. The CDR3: CASSTYESTEQFF. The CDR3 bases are TGTGCCAGCAGTACCTATGAATCCACTGAGCAGTTCTTC.

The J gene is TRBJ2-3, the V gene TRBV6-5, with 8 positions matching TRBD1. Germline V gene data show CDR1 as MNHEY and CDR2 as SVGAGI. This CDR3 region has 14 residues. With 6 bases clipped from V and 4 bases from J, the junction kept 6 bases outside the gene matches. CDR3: CASRRDRSADTQYF. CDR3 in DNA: TGTGCCAGCAGACGGGACAGGTCGGCAGATACGCAGTATTTT.

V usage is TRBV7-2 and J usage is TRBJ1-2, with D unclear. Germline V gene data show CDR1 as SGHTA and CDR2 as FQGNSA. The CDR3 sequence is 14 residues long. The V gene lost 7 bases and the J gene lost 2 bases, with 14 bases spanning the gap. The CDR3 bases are TGTGCCAGCACAACGGCATCCGTGAACTATGGCTACACCTTC. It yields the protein CASTTASVNYGYTF.

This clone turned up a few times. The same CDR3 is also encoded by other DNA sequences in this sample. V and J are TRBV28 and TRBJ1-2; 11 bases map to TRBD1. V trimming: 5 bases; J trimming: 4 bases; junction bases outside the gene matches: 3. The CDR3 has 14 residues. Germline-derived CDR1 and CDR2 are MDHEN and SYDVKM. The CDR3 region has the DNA TGTGCCAGCAGTCGGGACAGGGGGGGCTATGGCTACACCTTC. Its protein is CASSRDRGGYGYTF.

CDR3 amino acids: CASSLASQWNTEAFF. CDR3 nucleotides: TGTGCCAGCAGCTTAGCCAGTCAGTGGAACACTGAAGCTTTCTTT. V usage is TRBV11-2 and J usage is TRBJ1-1; D gene uncertain. The germline gives CDR1 SGHAT, CDR2 FQNNGV. V was pared by 1 base and J by 1 base, with 10 bases between. This CDR3 is built from 15 residues.

The CDR3 DNA sequence: TGTGCCGGTTCCGGGACAGGGAATGGCTACACCTTC. It specifies CAGSGTGNGYTF. J is TRBJ1-2 and V is TRBV19; 9 nucleotides match TRBD1. Germline V CDR1 and CDR2: LNHDA, SQIVND (reference sequence). This CDR3 is 12 amino acids long. The trim removed 11 bases at V and 6 bases at J, leaving 7 bases unmatched.

The CDR3 loop is CASSRTGNSNQPQHF. The CDR3 nucleotides are TGTGCCAGCAGTCGGACAGGCAATAGCAATCAGCCCCAGCATTTT. V usage is TRBV28 and J usage is TRBJ1-5; 7 bases are a match to TRBD1. The CDR3 totals 15 residues. The germline V gene encodes CDR1 MDHEN and CDR2 SYDVKM. Losses at the gene ends were 5 bases for V and 0 bases for J; bases not matched to a gene: 4.